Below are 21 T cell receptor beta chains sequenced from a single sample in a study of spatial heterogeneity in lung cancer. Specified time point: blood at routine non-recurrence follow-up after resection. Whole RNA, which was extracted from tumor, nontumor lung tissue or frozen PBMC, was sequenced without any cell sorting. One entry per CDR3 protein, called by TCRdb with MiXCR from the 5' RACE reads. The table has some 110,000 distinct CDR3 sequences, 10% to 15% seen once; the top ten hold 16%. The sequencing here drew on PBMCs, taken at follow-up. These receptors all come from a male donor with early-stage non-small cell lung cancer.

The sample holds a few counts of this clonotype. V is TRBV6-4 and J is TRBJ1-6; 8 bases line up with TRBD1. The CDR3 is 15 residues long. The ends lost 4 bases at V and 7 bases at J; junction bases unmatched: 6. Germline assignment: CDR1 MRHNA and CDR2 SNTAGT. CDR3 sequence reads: CASSASDRGNSPLHF. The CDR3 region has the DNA TGTGCCAGCAGTGCTTCAGACAGGGGCAATTCACCCCTCCACTTT.

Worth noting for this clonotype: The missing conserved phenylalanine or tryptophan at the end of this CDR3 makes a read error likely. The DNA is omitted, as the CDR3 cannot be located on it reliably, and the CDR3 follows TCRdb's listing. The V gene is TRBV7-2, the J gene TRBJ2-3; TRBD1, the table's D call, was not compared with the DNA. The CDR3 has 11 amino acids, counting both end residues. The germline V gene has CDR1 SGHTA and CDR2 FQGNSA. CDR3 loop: CASITGTYFSV.

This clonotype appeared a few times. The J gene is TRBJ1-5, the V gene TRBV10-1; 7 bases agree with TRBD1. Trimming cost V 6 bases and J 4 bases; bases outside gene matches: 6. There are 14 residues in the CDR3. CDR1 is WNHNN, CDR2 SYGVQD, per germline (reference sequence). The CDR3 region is CASSPGGQNQPQHF. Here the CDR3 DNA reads TGCGCCAGCAGCCCTGGGGGACAGAATCAGCCCCAGCATTTT.

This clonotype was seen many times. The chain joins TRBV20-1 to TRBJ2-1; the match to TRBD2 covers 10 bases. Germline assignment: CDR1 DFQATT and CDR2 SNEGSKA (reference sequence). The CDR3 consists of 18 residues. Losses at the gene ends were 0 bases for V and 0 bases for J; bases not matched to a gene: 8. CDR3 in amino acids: CSARDIESSGSSYNEQFF. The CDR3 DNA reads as TGCAGTGCTAGAGATATAGAGTCTAGCGGGAGCTCCTACAATGAGCAGTTCTTC.

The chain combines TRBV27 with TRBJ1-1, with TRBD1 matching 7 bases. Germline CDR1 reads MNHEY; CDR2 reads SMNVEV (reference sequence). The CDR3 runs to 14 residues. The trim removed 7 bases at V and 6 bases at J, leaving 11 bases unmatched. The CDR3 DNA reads TGTGCCAGCAACACCCTAGGGGGCGAAGCTGAAGCTTTCTTT. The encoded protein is CASNTLGGEAEAFF.

The CDR3 DNA reads as TGTGCCAGCTCACCCCAAAGGGAGGACGCAGAGACCCAGTACTTC. Amino acids: CASSPQREDAETQYF. The V and J genes are TRBV18 and TRBJ2-5; D is possibly TRBD2 (6 bases). V gave up 3 bases and J gave up 4 bases, with 15 bases separating them. The CDR3 has 15 residues. The germline gives CDR1 KGHSH, CDR2 LQKENI.

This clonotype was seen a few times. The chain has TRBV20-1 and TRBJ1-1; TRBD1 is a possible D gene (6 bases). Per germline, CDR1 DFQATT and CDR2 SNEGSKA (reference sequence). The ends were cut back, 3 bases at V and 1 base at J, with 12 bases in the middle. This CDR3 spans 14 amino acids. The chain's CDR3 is CSARGGPKNTEAFF. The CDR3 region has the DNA TGCAGTGCTAGGGGGGGGCCAAAGAACACTGAAGCTTTCTTT.

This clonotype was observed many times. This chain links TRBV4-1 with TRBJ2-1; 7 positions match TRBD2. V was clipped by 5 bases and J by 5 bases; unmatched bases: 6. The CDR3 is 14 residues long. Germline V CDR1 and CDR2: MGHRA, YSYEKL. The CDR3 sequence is CASSKTSRNNEQFF. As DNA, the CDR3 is TGCGCCAGCAGCAAGACTAGCCGGAACAATGAGCAGTTCTTC.

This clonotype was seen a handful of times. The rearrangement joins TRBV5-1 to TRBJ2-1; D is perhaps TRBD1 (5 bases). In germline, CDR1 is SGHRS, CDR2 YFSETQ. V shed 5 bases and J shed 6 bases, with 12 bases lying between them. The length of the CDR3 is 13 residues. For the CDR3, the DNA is TGCGCCAGCAGGACAGAACCTAGCAATGAGCAGTTCTTC. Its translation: CASRTEPSNEQFF.

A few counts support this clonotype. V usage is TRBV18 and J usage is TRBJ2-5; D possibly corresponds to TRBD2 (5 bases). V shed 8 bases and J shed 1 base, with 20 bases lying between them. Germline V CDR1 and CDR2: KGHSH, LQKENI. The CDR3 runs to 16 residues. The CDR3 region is CASALSLSGGQETQYF. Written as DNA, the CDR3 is TGTGCCAGCGCGCTCAGCCTGAGCGGAGGCCAAGAGACCCAGTACTTC.

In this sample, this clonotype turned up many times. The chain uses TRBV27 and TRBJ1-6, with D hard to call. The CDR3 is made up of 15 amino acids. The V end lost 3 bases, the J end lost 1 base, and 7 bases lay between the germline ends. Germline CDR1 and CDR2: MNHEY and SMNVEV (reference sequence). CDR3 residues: CASSFTQSYNSPLHF. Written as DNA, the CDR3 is TGTGCCAGCAGTTTTACCCAGTCCTATAATTCACCCCTCCACTTT.

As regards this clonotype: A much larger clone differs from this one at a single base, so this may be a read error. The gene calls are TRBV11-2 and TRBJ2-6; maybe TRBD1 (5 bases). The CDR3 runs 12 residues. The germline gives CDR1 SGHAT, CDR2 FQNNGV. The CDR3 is CASSLGANDLTF. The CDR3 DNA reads TGTGCCAGCAGTCTTGGGGCCAACGACCTGACTTTC. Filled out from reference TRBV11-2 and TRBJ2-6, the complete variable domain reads EAGVAQSPRYKIIEKRQSVAFWCNPISGHATLYWYQQILGQGPKLLIQFQNNGVVDDSQLPKDRFSAERLKGVDSTLKIQPAKLEDSAVYLCASSLGANDLTFGAGSRLTVL.

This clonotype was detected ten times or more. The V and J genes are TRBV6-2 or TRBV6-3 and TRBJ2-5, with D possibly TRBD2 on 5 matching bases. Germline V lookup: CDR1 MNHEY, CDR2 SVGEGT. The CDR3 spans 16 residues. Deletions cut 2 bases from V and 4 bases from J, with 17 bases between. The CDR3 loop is CASSYNDYSRRETQYF. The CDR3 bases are TGTGCCAGCAGTTACAACGACTACTCGAGACGAGAGACCCAGTACTTC.

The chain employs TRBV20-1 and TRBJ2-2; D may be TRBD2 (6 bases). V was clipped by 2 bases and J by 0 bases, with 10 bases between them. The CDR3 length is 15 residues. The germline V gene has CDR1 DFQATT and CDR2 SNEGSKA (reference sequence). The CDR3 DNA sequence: TGCAGTGCTAGAATAACTAGCTCGAACACCGGGGAGCTGTTTTTT. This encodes CSARITSSNTGELFF.

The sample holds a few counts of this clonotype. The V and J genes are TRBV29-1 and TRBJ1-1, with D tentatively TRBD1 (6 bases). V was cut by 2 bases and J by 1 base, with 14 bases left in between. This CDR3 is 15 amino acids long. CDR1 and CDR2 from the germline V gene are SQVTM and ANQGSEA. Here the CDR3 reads CSVELPGHSNTEAFF. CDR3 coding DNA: TGCAGCGTTGAATTACCGGGACATTCGAACACTGAAGCTTTCTTT. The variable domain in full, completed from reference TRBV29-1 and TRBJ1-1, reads SAVISQKPSRDICQRGTSLTIQCQVDSQVTMMFWYRQQPGQSLTLIATANQGSEATYESGFVIDKFPISRPNLTFSTLTVSNMSPEDSSIYLCSVELPGHSNTEAFFGQGTRLTVV.

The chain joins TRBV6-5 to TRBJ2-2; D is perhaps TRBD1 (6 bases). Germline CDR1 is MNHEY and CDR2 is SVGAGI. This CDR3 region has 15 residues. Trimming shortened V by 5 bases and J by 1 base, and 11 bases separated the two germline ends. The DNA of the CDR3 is TGTGCCAGCAGTAACAGACAGGAGAACACCGGGGAGCTGTTTTTT. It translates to CASSNRQENTGELFF.

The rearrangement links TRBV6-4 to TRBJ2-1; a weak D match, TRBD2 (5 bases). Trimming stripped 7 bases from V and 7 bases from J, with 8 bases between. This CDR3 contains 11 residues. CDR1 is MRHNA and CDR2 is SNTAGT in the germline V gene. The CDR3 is CASNRRNEQFF. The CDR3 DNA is TGTGCCAGCAATCGGAGGAATGAGCAGTTCTTC.

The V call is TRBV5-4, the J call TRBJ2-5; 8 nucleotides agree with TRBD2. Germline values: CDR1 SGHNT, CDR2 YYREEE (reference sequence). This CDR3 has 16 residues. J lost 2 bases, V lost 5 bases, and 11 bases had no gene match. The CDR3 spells CASSSREAGEQETQYF. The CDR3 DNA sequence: TGTGCCAGCAGTTCCCGAGAAGCGGGGGAGCAAGAGACCCAGTACTTC.

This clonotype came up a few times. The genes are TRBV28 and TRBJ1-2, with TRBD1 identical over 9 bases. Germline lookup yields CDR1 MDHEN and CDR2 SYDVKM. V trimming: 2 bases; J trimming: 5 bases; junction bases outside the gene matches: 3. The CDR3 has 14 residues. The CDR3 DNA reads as TGTGCCAGCAGTTTAGGGACAGGGAGGTATGGCTACACCTTC. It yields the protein CASSLGTGRYGYTF.

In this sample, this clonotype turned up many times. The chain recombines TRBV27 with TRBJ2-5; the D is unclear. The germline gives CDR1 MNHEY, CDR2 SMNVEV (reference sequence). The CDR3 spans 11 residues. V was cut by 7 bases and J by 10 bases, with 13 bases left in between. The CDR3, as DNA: TGTGCCAGCACCATTGGCGGTATCCAGTACTTC. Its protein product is CASTIGGIQYF.

The CDR3 reads CASSQPQGGYGYTF. The CDR3 coding sequence is TGTGCCAGCAGCCAACCCCAGGGGGGCTATGGCTACACCTTC. The rearrangement links TRBV3-1 to TRBJ1-2; TRBD1 matches at 7 bases. The V gene's germline CDR1 is LGHDT and CDR2 YNNKEL (reference sequence). The CDR3 contains 14 residues. J was trimmed by 4 bases and V by 2 bases; bases with no gene match: 4. Filled out from reference TRBV3-1 and TRBJ1-2, the complete variable domain reads DTAVSQTPKYLVTQMGNDKSIKCEQNLGHDTMYWYKQDSKKFLKIMFSYNNKELIINETVPNRFSPKSPDKAHLNLHINSLELGDSAVYFCASSQPQGGYGYTFGSGTRLTVV.